This T cell receptor beta chain derives from a study of shared clonotypes between healthy human individuals. Study overall: CD4 naive and CD4 memory each took three plates per donor, while CD8 naive took two and CD8 memory one. Points from the study as a whole: Naive CD4 clonotypes overlapped across a handful of donors at approximately 5.3%. The study found lower generation probabilities in non-shared clonotypes than in those shared by all four donors.

Looked up from germline, CDR1 is WSHSY and CDR2 is SAAADI. The V segment lost 5 bases and the J segment 4 bases; nucleotides outside the gene matches: 5. The CDR3 runs to 14 residues. For this clone: Antigen unknown.

Sorted-subset replicate PCRs used about 200 ng DNA, roughly 28,000 T cell genomes. Measured with immunoSEQ multiplex PCR; TCRdb has only the in-frame clones, and not every one. The table lists 2.5 million or so clones, around 94% of them singletons, with roughly 0.13% in the top ten. Sequencing input: naive CD4+ T cells sorted from blood. Noted subset: CD45RA+ positively selected. The clonotype comes from a man between 18 and 29 years old in good health. The rearrangement uses TRBV10-2 and TRBJ1-1, with 9 positions matching TRBD1. In DNA form, the CDR3 reads TGCGCCAGCAGTAACAGGGGGCCCGGCACTGAAGCTTTCTTT. Its translation is CASSNRGPGTEAFF.